The 9 T cell receptor beta chains below were found in one sample sequenced in a study of blood T cell repertoires in COVID-19. Assay used: immunoSEQ multiplex PCR; TCRdb lists only in-frame clones, some missing. The sample comprises roughly 32,000 clones, 75% to 90% of which are singletons, and 44% rests with the top ten. Sequenced: peripheral blood. The receptors derive from a man in his sixties with active or convalescent COVID-19.

This clone was seen once. The rearrangement joins TRBV28 to TRBJ1-2, with TRBD1 identical over 11 bases. The CDR3 has 15 residues. J lost 4 bases, V lost 3 bases, and 4 bases had no gene match. Germline V gene data show CDR1 as MDHEN and CDR2 as SYDVKM. CDR3 residues: CASSLTGTGGYGYTF. CDR3 coding DNA: TGTGCCAGCAGTTTGACGGGGACAGGGGGCTATGGCTACACCTTC.

This chain joins TRBV18 and TRBJ1-1, with D hard to call. This CDR3 is 12 amino acids long. Germline lookup yields CDR1 KGHSH and CDR2 LQKENI. Trimming cost V 5 bases and J 1 base, with 5 bases left between them. The CDR3 reads CASSGSNTEAFF. The CDR3 DNA is TGTGCCAGCTCAGGCTCGAACACTGAAGCTTTCTTT.

The chain links TRBV4-1 to TRBJ1-3, with no clear D. Germline lookup yields CDR1 MGHRA and CDR2 YSYEKL. The CDR3 consists of 16 residues. V was clipped by 1 base and J by 2 bases, with 12 bases between them. CDR3 in amino acids: CASSQVGGLTGNTIYF. CDR3 in DNA: TGCGCCAGCAGCCAAGTAGGCGGTTTAACTGGAAACACCATATATTTT.

In this sample, this clone turned up a few times. This sequence joins TRBV10-3 and TRBJ2-3, with TRBD1 matching 9 bases. Germline CDR1 ENHRY, CDR2 SYGVKD. The CDR3 length is 15 residues. The junction had 8 bases not matched to a gene; V was cut back by 6 bases and J by 4 bases. This CDR3 reads CAISPGTGPADTQYF. The CDR3 nucleotides read TGTGCCATCAGCCCAGGGACAGGGCCCGCAGATACGCAGTATTTT.

This rearrangement joins TRBV6-1 to TRBJ1-6, with D perhaps TRBD1 (5 bases). V shed 3 bases and J shed 9 bases, with 24 bases lying between them. The CDR3 consists of 18 residues. CDR1 is MNHNS, CDR2 SASEGT, per germline. CDR3: CASSDGSGAQLFLSPLHF. CDR3 nucleotide sequence: TGTGCCAGCAGTGATGGCTCTGGGGCGCAATTATTCCTTTCACCCCTCCACTTT.

This clone occurred a few times. The J gene is TRBJ2-7, the V gene TRBV11-2, with TRBD2 as a possible D gene (5 bases). The V gene's germline CDR1 is SGHAT and CDR2 FQNNGV. Trimming took off 5 bases at V and 0 bases at J, with 17 bases between the two ends. The CDR3 has 16 amino acids. The CDR3: CASSLRSSSSSYEQYV. CDR3 bases: TGTGCCAGCAGCCTCAGGTCTAGCAGTAGCTCCTACGAGCAGTACGTC.

The chain recombines TRBV5-1 with TRBJ2-5; D is perhaps TRBD1 (6 bases). Germline loops: CDR1 SGHRS, CDR2 YFSETQ. V was shortened by 2 bases and J by 2 bases, with 7 bases between the two germline ends. The CDR3 sequence is 13 residues long. CDR3 loop: CASSLQGQETQYF. The CDR3 bases are TGCGCCAGCAGCTTACAGGGTCAAGAGACCCAGTACTTC.

Only one count was recorded for this clone. The V gene is TRBV6-1, the J gene TRBJ2-7; the D gene is possibly TRBD2 (5 bases). The CDR3 extends over 16 amino acids. Trimming removed 3 bases from V and 6 bases from J, with 21 bases in between. Germline V CDR1 and CDR2: MNHNS, SASEGT. The CDR3 sequence: CASSDRATTSAGEQYV. The CDR3 region has the DNA TGTGCCAGCAGTGATAGAGCGACCACAAGTGCGGGCGAGCAGTACGTC.

The chain recombines TRBV28 with TRBJ1-6; TRBD1 might be the D (5 bases). V was shortened by 8 bases and J by 3 bases, with 17 bases between the two germline ends. CDR1 and CDR2 (germline): MDHEN, SYDVKM. The CDR3 totals 16 residues. The CDR3 nucleotides read TGTGCCAGCCACAGGATGGTTCCCAGCTATAATTCACCCCTCCACTTT. This translates into CASHRMVPSYNSPLHF. Filled out from reference TRBV28 and TRBJ1-6, the complete variable domain reads DVKVTQSSRYLVKRTGEKVFLECVQDMDHENMFWYRQDPGLGLRLIYFSYDVKMKEKGDIPEGYSVSREKKERFSLILESASTNQTSMYLCASHRMVPSYNSPLHFGNGTRLTVT.